Each of the 29 T cell receptor beta chains below was sequenced from the same sample in a study of T cell responses to AZD1222 COVID-19 vaccine. Method: immunoSEQ multiplex PCR; TCRdb's copy keeps in-frame clones and lacks some. The sample lists some 150,000 clones, approximately 94% seen once, with 1.3% in the top ten. This sample comprised peripheral blood, obtained on day 0 of AZD1222 vaccination. Receptor source: an adult in good health.

The chain joins TRBV28 to TRBJ1-5; TRBD1 matches 7 bases. CDR1 is MDHEN, CDR2 SYDVKM, per germline. This CDR3 contains 14 residues. V trimming: 1 base; J trimming: 6 bases; junction bases outside the gene matches: 3. In DNA, the CDR3 is TGTGCCAGCAGTTTATCGGCAGGGGGTCAGCCCCAGCATTTT. As protein: CASSLSAGGQPQHF.

This chain joins TRBV10-2 and TRBJ2-5; TRBD1 is a possible D gene (6 bases). Trimming took off 6 bases at V and 5 bases at J, with 10 bases between the two ends. Germline-derived CDR1 and CDR2 are WSHSY and SAAADI. CDR3 size: 12 residues. The DNA of the CDR3 is TGCGCCAGCAGGGGGGCAGAGGAGACCCAGTACTTC. Protein sequence: CASRGAEETQYF.

The chain is built from TRBV7-9 and TRBJ2-7; no definite D call. Germline values: CDR1 SEHNR, CDR2 FQNEAQ (reference sequence). V shed 3 bases and J shed 1 base, with 7 bases lying between them. This CDR3 has 13 amino acids. The CDR3 spells CASSLIGSYEQYV. In nucleotides, the CDR3 is TGTGCCAGCAGCTTGATCGGTTCCTACGAGCAGTACGTC.

This chain links TRBV10-3 with TRBJ2-3; 8 nucleotides align to TRBD2. Trimming took 4 bases from V and 4 from J; bases not matched to a gene: 4. The CDR3 sequence is 14 residues long. Germline-derived CDR1 and CDR2 are ENHRY and SYGVKD. CDR3 DNA sequence: TGTGCCATCAGTGCCGGGACTAGTGCAGATACGCAGTATTTT. Protein product: CAISAGTSADTQYF.

The CDR3 here is CSALPENIQYF. The DNA for the CDR3 is TGCAGTGCTTTGCCTGAAAACATTCAGTACTTC. The chain carries TRBV20-1 and TRBJ2-4; D gene unclear. This CDR3 is 11 amino acids long. Between the trimmed V and J ends, which lost 5 bases and 5 bases, there was a span of 7 bases. Germline lookup yields CDR1 DFQATT and CDR2 SNEGSKA (reference sequence).

This clone was detected a few times. The chain has TRBV7-9 and TRBJ2-2; D perhaps matches TRBD2 (6 bases). The CDR3 runs 14 residues. From germline, CDR1 is SEHNR and CDR2 FQNEAQ (reference sequence). V was trimmed by 3 bases and J by 6 bases, leaving 11 bases between them. The DNA of the CDR3 is TGTGCCAGCAGCTTTCTTACTAGCCCCGGGGAGCTGTTTTTT. Its protein product is CASSFLTSPGELFF.

The chain is built from TRBV4-1 and TRBJ1-3; 7 bases match TRBD1. Germline CDR1 and CDR2: MGHRA and YSYEKL. The CDR3 covers 16 residues. Trimming at V came to 2 bases and at J to 0 bases, leaving 4 bases not matched to a gene. DNA of the CDR3: TGCGCCAGCAGCCAATGGGACAGCCACTCTGGAAACACCATATATTTT. This sequence encodes CASSQWDSHSGNTIYF.

This chain joins TRBV5-5 and TRBJ1-2; D gene uncertain. V lost 3 bases and J 8 bases, leaving 8 bases between the germline ends. Germline CDR1 SGHKS, CDR2 YYEKEE (reference sequence). The CDR3 loop spans 11 amino acids. The CDR3 sequence is CASSSEDGYTF. For the CDR3, the DNA is TGTGCCAGCAGCTCTGAGGACGGCTACACCTTC.

This clone showed up just once. The chain links TRBV20-1 to TRBJ2-4; D possibly corresponds to TRBD1 (6 bases). Per germline, CDR1 DFQATT and CDR2 SNEGSKA (reference sequence). There are 11 residues in the CDR3. With 2 bases removed from V and 11 bases from J, the gap between germline ends came to 10 bases. CDR3 region: CSARFRGVQYF. The DNA for the CDR3 is TGCAGTGCTAGATTCAGGGGCGTTCAGTACTTC.

The chain recombines TRBV12-3 or TRBV12-4 with TRBJ1-2, with 7 nucleotides matching TRBD1. The CDR3 totals 12 residues. V shed 5 bases and J 7 bases; nucleotides not matched to a gene: 4. The CDR3 nucleotides read TGTGCCAGCAGTGGGTGGGACAGTGGCTACACCTTC. It encodes CASSGWDSGYTF.

This clone was seen a single time. The chain carries TRBV4-2 and TRBJ1-2; D is perhaps TRBD1 (5 bases). Between the trimmed V and J ends, which lost 1 base and 2 bases, there was a span of 11 bases. Germline loops: CDR1 LGHNA, CDR2 YNFKEQ. This CDR3 has 15 residues. CDR3 DNA: TGTGCCAGCAGCCAAGCCGGGACGGAAAACTATGGCTACACCTTC. Protein sequence: CASSQAGTENYGYTF.

The genes are TRBV20-1 and TRBJ1-2, with 7 bases fitting TRBD1. CDR3 length: 11 amino acids. Germline V gene sequence: CDR1 DFQATT, CDR2 SNEGSKA (reference sequence). V was pared by 3 bases and J by 8 bases, with 3 bases of the junction left unmatched. CDR3 sequence (DNA): TGCAGTGCTAGCCCAGGGGGAGGCTACACCTTC. Translating it yields CSASPGGGYTF.

This chain links TRBV3-1 (or the pseudogene TRBV3-2) with TRBJ2-5; TRBD1 is a possible D gene (5 bases). The germline gives CDR1 LGHDT, CDR2 YNNKEL (reference sequence). The V gene lost 4 bases and the J gene lost 5 bases, with 17 bases spanning the gap. CDR3 length: 15 amino acids. CDR3: CASSPGQGHRETQYF. The DNA for the CDR3 is TGTGCCAGCAGCCCCGGGCAGGGCCATAGGGAGACCCAGTACTTC.

The chain combines TRBV19 with TRBJ1-2, with TRBD1 identical over 9 bases. This CDR3 contains 15 residues. V dropped 5 bases and J dropped 2; count of bases not matched to a gene: 6. In germline, CDR1 is LNHDA, CDR2 SQIVND (reference sequence). The CDR3 sequence: CASSSAGTGNYGYTF. Written as DNA, the CDR3 is TGTGCCAGTAGTTCGGCCGGGACAGGGAACTATGGCTACACCTTC. Full variable domain (remainder filled in from reference TRBV19 and TRBJ1-2): DGGITQSPKYLFRKEGQNVTLSCEQNLNHDAMYWYRQDPGQGLRLIYYSQIVNDFQKGDIAEGYSVSREKKESFPLTVTSAQKNPTAFYLCASSSAGTGNYGYTFGSGTRLTVV.

This clone was seen once. V is TRBV21-1 and J is TRBJ2-2. TRBV21-1 is marked as a pseudogene. The CDR3 has 15 residues. For the CDR3, the DNA is TGTGCCAGCAGCAAAGCGCTGTCAGCCCCCGGGGAGCTGTTTTTT. It specifies CASSKALSAPGELFF.

The rearrangement uses TRBV5-1 and TRBJ2-2; the D gene is possibly TRBD1 (5 bases). The CDR3 is 15 residues long. Germline CDR1 and CDR2: SGHRS and YFSETQ. Trimming cost V 3 bases and J 4 bases, with 13 bases left between them. The chain's CDR3 is CASSSAGSGTGELFF. The CDR3 DNA sequence: TGCGCCAGCAGCTCGGCAGGGTCGGGCACCGGGGAGCTGTTTTTT.

The chain is built from TRBV6-4 and TRBJ1-3; no firm D call. Germline V gene data show CDR1 as MRHNA and CDR2 as SNTAGT. The CDR3 loop spans 16 amino acids. V was shortened by 8 bases and J by 0 bases, with 17 bases between the two germline ends. The CDR3 is CASGPEVQSSGNTIYF. Here the CDR3 DNA reads TGTGCCAGCGGACCCGAGGTGCAGAGCTCTGGAAACACCATATATTTT.

V usage is TRBV18 and J usage is TRBJ2-2; D is perhaps TRBD2 (6 bases). The V gene's germline CDR1 is KGHSH and CDR2 LQKENI. The germline V and J ends were trimmed by 2 bases and 6 bases, with 7 bases remaining between them. The CDR3 spans 13 residues. The CDR3 region has the DNA TGTGCCAGCTCACCATGGGGGGCCGGGGAGCTGTTTTTT. Translation: CASSPWGAGELFF.

This clone was counted once. The chain links TRBV2 to TRBJ2-7, with D hard to call. V lost 4 bases and J 3 bases, leaving 10 bases between the germline ends. The CDR3 has 13 residues. Germline loops: CDR1 SNHLY, CDR2 FYNNEI. CDR3 region: CASSGGSYYEQYV. DNA of the CDR3: TGTGCCAGCAGTGGTGGTTCTTACTACGAGCAGTACGTC.

This chain joins TRBV18 and TRBJ2-7, with no clear D. Germline V gene lookup returns CDR1 KGHSH and CDR2 LQKENI. V gave up 6 bases and J gave up 0 bases, with 12 bases separating them. The CDR3 runs to 14 residues. CDR3 loop: CASSPTQASYEQYV. Here the CDR3 DNA reads TGTGCCAGCTCGCCGACCCAGGCCTCCTACGAGCAGTACGTC.

The chain joins TRBV10-3 to TRBJ2-7, with a possible D match to TRBD2 (6 bases). V was cut by 3 bases and J by 2 bases, with 14 bases left in between. CDR3 length: 15 amino acids. Looked up from germline, CDR1 is ENHRY and CDR2 is SYGVKD. DNA of the CDR3: TGTGCCATCAGTGACTCTACCGGGAGACCCTACGAGCAGTACGTC. Its translation is CAISDSTGRPYEQYV.

This chain connects TRBV27 to TRBJ1-1; tentative D call: TRBD1 (5 bases). Trimming shortened V by 2 bases and J by 0 bases, and 10 bases separated the two germline ends. This CDR3 has 15 amino acids. The germline CDR1 and CDR2 sequences are MNHEY and SMNVEV (reference sequence). The CDR3 region is CASSLGQGLNTEAFF. The CDR3 nucleotides are TGTGCCAGCAGTTTAGGGCAGGGATTGAACACTGAAGCTTTCTTT.

The J gene is TRBJ2-2, the V gene TRBV6-2 or TRBV6-3, with D perhaps TRBD2 (6 bases). The CDR3 is made up of 16 amino acids. The germline V gene has CDR1 MNHEY and CDR2 SVGEGT. Trimming stripped 2 bases from V and 5 bases from J, with 15 bases between. The DNA of the CDR3 is TGTGCCAGCAGTTACCCCTCGGGGGTCAAAACCGGGGAGCTGTTTTTT. Its translation is CASSYPSGVKTGELFF.

The rearrangement joins TRBV19 to TRBJ2-3; 9 positions agree with TRBD2. Germline trimming cut 3 bases from V and 2 bases from J; bases unmatched to any gene: 6. Germline CDR1 LNHDA, CDR2 SQIVND (reference sequence). The CDR3 totals 16 residues. CDR3: CASSMGASGATDTQYF. The CDR3 bases are TGTGCCAGTAGTATGGGCGCTAGCGGGGCCACAGATACGCAGTATTTT.

This clone is a singleton in its sample. V is TRBV6-6 and J is TRBJ1-1; D unclear. Trimming cost V 8 bases and J 1 base, with 11 bases left between them. In germline, CDR1 is MNHNY, CDR2 SVGAGI (reference sequence). The CDR3 is made up of 13 amino acids. CDR3 DNA sequence: TGTGCCAGCTTATACACGGAGAACACTGAAGCTTTCTTT. The encoded protein is CASLYTENTEAFF.

The chain couples TRBV5-1 to TRBJ1-5; 8 bases align to TRBD1. Germline V lookup: CDR1 SGHRS, CDR2 YFSETQ. This CDR3 region has 15 residues. Unmatched junction bases numbered 4, after V lost 4 bases and J lost 1 base. The CDR3 is CASSPGGLSNQPQHF. The CDR3 nucleotides read TGCGCCAGCAGCCCAGGGGGCCTGAGCAATCAGCCCCAGCATTTT. Full variable domain (remainder filled in from reference TRBV5-1 and TRBJ1-5): KAGVTQTPRYLIKTRGQQVTLSCSPISGHRSVSWYQQTPGQGLQFLFEYFSETQRNKGNFPGRFSGRQFSNSRSEMNVSTLELGDSALYLCASSPGGLSNQPQHFGDGTRLSIL.

The CDR3 loop is CASSQARDNPGYGYTF. As DNA, the CDR3 is TGCGCCAGCAGCCAGGCTAGGGACAACCCGGGATATGGCTACACCTTC. This chain joins TRBV4-1 and TRBJ1-2, with D perhaps TRBD1 (6 bases). The CDR3 is 16 amino acids. V was trimmed by 3 bases and J by 5 bases, leaving 19 bases between them. Germline-derived CDR1 and CDR2 are MGHRA and YSYEKL.

This chain joins TRBV7-2 and TRBJ2-1; TRBD2 matches at 8 bases. The CDR3 consists of 11 residues. V was pared by 5 bases and J by 16 bases, with 7 bases of the junction left unmatched. Per germline, CDR1 SGHTA and CDR2 FQGNSA. DNA for the CDR3: TGTGCCAGCAGCCTCCGGGGGGGGCATTTCTTC. Its protein product is CASSLRGGHFF.

The rearrangement uses TRBV3-1 (or the pseudogene TRBV3-2) and TRBJ2-3, with 11 bases matching TRBD2. The CDR3 is made up of 16 amino acids. Germline loops: CDR1 LGHDT, CDR2 YNNKEL (reference sequence). With 2 bases clipped from V and 1 base from J, the junction kept 2 bases outside the gene matches. CDR3 region: CASSQSGLAGTDTQYF. CDR3 DNA sequence: TGTGCCAGCAGCCAATCGGGACTAGCGGGCACAGATACGCAGTATTTT.